This TCR beta chain came from a study of regulatory T cells in long-lasting Graves disease. The study, taken as a whole, reports: Persistent Graves' patients had lower TCR diversity than newly diagnosed ones.

Combining iRepertoire HTBI primers with Arm-PCR of CDR3 regions, the authors built TCR beta libraries. TCRdb independently ran MiXCR on the multiplex PCR reads; one entry per CDR3 protein. The table includes over 350,000 distinct CDR3 sequences, 20% detected once. The CDR3 is 12 residues long. The germline V gene has CDR1 SNHLY and CDR2 FYNNEI. V was shortened by 6 bases and J by 2 bases, with 7 bases between the two germline ends. In this sample, this clonotype turned up many times. No antigen is known for it. As for time point: persistent/refractory GD, antithyroid drugs over 5 years with positive TRAb. The authors made the TCR library using RNA they extracted from PBMCs.

The V call is TRBV2, the J call TRBJ1-2; D unresolved. This TCR derives from a female donor with Graves disease. The sequencing used peripheral blood mononuclear cells (PBMCs), collected when the disease was refractory, from a patient treated with antithyroid drugs. The CDR3 loop reads CASRGENYGYTF. DNA of the CDR3: TGTGCCAGCAGAGGAGAGAACTATGGCTACACCTTC.